This T cell receptor beta chain was recorded in a study of T cell repertoires in cytomegalovirus infection. Study in general: Recently identified HLA-C-restricted and well-studied HLA-B-restricted CMV epitopes were used.

Findings and limits, study-wide: CMV-specific TCR beta clonotypes restricted by HLA-C dominated the ex vivo response.

This clonotype was detected ten times or more. Its antigen remains unidentified. Trimming took 2 bases from V and 5 from J, leaving 12 bases between them. The CDR3 has 14 residues. Germline assignment: CDR1 MNHNS and CDR2 SASEGT. TCRdb reprocessed the reads via MiXCR and lists one record per CDR3 protein. Altogether around 78,000 distinct CDR3 sequences are present, under 30% being singletons, with the ten largest covering about half. The receptor comes from a human donor in good health (CMV status not recorded). Some clones in this sample may be carry-over from other donors' samples. Here the sequenced sample was CD8+ T cells from cultured PBMCs, taken from culture after CMV antigen stimulation. V usage is TRBV6-1 and J usage is TRBJ2-5; the D gene could be TRBD1 or TRBD2 (6 bases each). In nucleotides, the CDR3 is TGTGCCAGCAGTGAATTGGGGGGCCGGGAGACCCAGTACTTC. Amino acids: CASSELGGRETQYF.